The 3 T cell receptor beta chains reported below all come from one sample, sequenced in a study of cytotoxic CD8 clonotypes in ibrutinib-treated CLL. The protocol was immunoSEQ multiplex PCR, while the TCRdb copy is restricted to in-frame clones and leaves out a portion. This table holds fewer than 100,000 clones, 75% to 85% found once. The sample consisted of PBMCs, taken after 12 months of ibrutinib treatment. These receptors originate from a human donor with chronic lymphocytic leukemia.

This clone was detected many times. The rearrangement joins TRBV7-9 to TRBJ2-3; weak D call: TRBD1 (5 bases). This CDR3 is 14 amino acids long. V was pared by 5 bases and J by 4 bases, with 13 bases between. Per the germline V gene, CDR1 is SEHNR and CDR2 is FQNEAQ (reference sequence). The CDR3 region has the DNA TGTGCCAGCAGCCACGATAGACAGCCAGATACGCAGTATTTT. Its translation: CASSHDRQPDTQYF.

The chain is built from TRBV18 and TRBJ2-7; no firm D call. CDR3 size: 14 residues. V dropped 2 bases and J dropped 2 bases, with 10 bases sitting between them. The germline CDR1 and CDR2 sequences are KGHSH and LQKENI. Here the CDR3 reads CASSPELIPYEQYF. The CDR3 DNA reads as TGTGCCAGCTCACCAGAGCTCATCCCCTACGAGCAGTACTTC.

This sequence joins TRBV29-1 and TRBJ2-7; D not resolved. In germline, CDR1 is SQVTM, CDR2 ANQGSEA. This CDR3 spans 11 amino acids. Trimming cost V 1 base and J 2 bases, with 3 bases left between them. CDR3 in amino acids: CSVEGAYEQYF. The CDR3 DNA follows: TGCAGCGTTGAAGGGGCCTACGAGCAGTACTTC.